One sample yielded the 17 T cell receptor beta chains listed below, sequenced in a study of cytomegalovirus exposure and HLA in healthy donors. Primers for the PCR totalled 60 Vbeta and 13 Jbeta. The repertoire was sequenced with immunoSEQ multiplex PCR; TCRdb's copy has only in-frame clones and lacks some. This table has fewer than 120,000 clones, roughly 80% appearing once. Material: PBMCs. The receptors were sampled from a man younger than 40 in good health and CMV-seropositive.

The V call is TRBV2, the J call TRBJ1-1; no firm D call. There are 14 residues in the CDR3. The V gene lost 3 bases and the J gene lost 0 bases, with 8 bases spanning the gap. The germline gives CDR1 SNHLY, CDR2 FYNNEI. CDR3 nucleotide sequence: TGTGCCAGCAGTGATGTATACATGAACACTGAAGCTTTCTTT. Translation: CASSDVYMNTEAFF.

The genes are TRBV9 and TRBJ2-2, with D possibly matching TRBD2 (7 bases). This CDR3 spans 14 amino acids. V was clipped by 3 bases and J by 6 bases, with 12 bases between them. CDR1 SGDLS and CDR2 YYNGEE come from the germline V gene. CDR3 residues: CASSAGGLSGELFF. CDR3 in DNA: TGTGCCAGCAGCGCCGGGGGGCTGTCCGGGGAGCTGTTTTTT.

This clone showed up just a few times. The chain combines TRBV18 with TRBJ2-7; 7 positions match TRBD2. Trimming removed 6 bases from V and 2 bases from J; junction bases left unmatched: 13. The germline CDR1 and CDR2 sequences are KGHSH and LQKENI. The CDR3 is made up of 16 amino acids. The CDR3 bases are TGTGCCAGCTCTCCGGAGGGCGGGGGAGACACCTACGAGCAGTACTTC. It specifies CASSPEGGGDTYEQYF. Full variable domain (rest looked up from reference TRBV18 and TRBJ2-7): NAGVMQNPRHLVRRRGQEARLRCSPMKGHSHVYWYRQLPEEGLKFMVYLQKENIIDESGMPKERFSAEFPKEGPSILRIQQVVRGDSAAYFCASSPEGGGDTYEQYFGPGTRLTVT.

The genes are TRBV27 and TRBJ1-2, with a tentative D call TRBD1 (5 bases). The germline CDR1 and CDR2 sequences are MNHEY and SMNVEV (reference sequence). V was trimmed by 6 bases and J by 8 bases, leaving 13 bases between them. This CDR3 contains 12 residues. CDR3 nucleotide sequence: TGTGCCAGCAGCAATACGGGGGGAGGCTACACCTTC. Translating gives CASSNTGGGYTF.

This clone showed up just once. The chain employs TRBV14 and TRBJ2-2; D perhaps matches TRBD2 (6 bases). V was pared by 5 bases and J by 1 base, with 14 bases between. CDR1 is SGHDN and CDR2 is FVKESK in the germline V gene. The CDR3 runs to 16 residues. The CDR3 nucleotides are TGTGCCAGCAGCGCCCGGGGGTTCGGGAACACCGGGGAGCTGTTTTTT. Amino acid sequence: CASSARGFGNTGELFF.

This clone appeared once. The chain employs TRBV5-1 and TRBJ2-1; a possible D gene is TRBD2 (6 bases). Germline CDR1 is SGHRS and CDR2 is YFSETQ. The CDR3 has 14 amino acids. Deletions cut 3 bases from V and 4 bases from J, with 11 bases between. The CDR3 DNA follows: TGCGCCAGCAGCTCGGTTCTAGCGTACAATGAGCAGTTCTTC. It encodes CASSSVLAYNEQFF.

The rearrangement links TRBV7-9 to TRBJ1-2, with a tentative D call TRBD1 (5 bases). Between the trimmed V and J ends, which lost 2 bases and 7 bases, there was a span of 8 bases. The CDR3 is 12 residues long. CDR1 and CDR2 from the germline V gene are SEHNR and FQNEAQ (reference sequence). DNA for the CDR3: TGTGCCAGCAGCTTATTGGGGCCTGGCTACACCTTC. Translated: CASSLLGPGYTF.

The DNA for the CDR3 is TGTGCCAGCAGCCCAGATCCGGGACAGGGAGAAGAGACCCAGTACTTC. This gives the protein CASSPDPGQGEETQYF. The chain carries TRBV5-6 and TRBJ2-5, with TRBD1 matching over 9 bases. Germline V gene lookup returns CDR1 SGHDT and CDR2 YYEEEE. This CDR3 is 16 amino acids long. The V segment lost 4 bases and the J segment 3 bases; nucleotides outside the gene matches: 10.

J is TRBJ2-1 and V is TRBV21-1; TRBD1 is taken as the D call from the table, unchecked against the DNA. TRBV21-1 is tagged as a pseudogene. The CDR3 contains 11 residues. The CDR3 loop is CAPRLTNEQFF. In DNA form, the CDR3 reads TGTGCCCCCCGTTTGACAAATGAGCAGTTCTTC.

The chain links TRBV25-1 to TRBJ2-5, with a weak D call TRBD1 (5 bases). The CDR3 contains 12 residues. Trimming shortened V by 2 bases and J by 14 bases, and 15 bases separated the two germline ends. The germline gives CDR1 MGHDK, CDR2 SYGVNS. CDR3 in amino acids: CASSERGKGAYF. DNA of the CDR3: TGTGCCAGCAGTGAAAGGGGAAAGGGCGCTTACTTC.

CDR3 amino acids: CASSFGGYNEQFF. In nucleotides, the CDR3 is TGTGCCAGCAGCTTCGGCGGATACAATGAGCAGTTCTTC. The chain joins TRBV11-2 to TRBJ2-1; D gene unclear. Germline loops: CDR1 SGHAT, CDR2 FQNNGV. CDR3 size: 13 residues. Trimming took off 3 bases at V and 4 bases at J, with 7 bases between the two ends.

This sequence joins TRBV6-6 and TRBJ1-2; D not resolved. Germline assignment: CDR1 MNHNY and CDR2 SVGAGI (reference sequence). The CDR3 sequence is 13 residues long. Deletions cut 6 bases from V and 10 bases from J, with 18 bases between. CDR3 DNA sequence: TGTGCCAGCAGCCAGGAGCGGGCGGAGATCTACACCTTC. Translated, it gives CASSQERAEIYTF.

CDR3 bases: TGCGCCAGCAGCTTCCAGGGTAACACTGAAGCTTTCTTT. Translating it yields CASSFQGNTEAFF. The chain combines TRBV5-1 with TRBJ1-1, with TRBD1 as a possible D gene (5 bases). The V gene lost 2 bases and the J gene lost 2 bases, with 7 bases spanning the gap. This CDR3 is built from 13 residues. Germline V gene sequence: CDR1 SGHRS, CDR2 YFSETQ. The whole variable domain, filled in from reference TRBV5-1 and TRBJ1-1, reads KAGVTQTPRYLIKTRGQQVTLSCSPISGHRSVSWYQQTPGQGLQFLFEYFSETQRNKGNFPGRFSGRQFSNSRSEMNVSTLELGDSALYLCASSFQGNTEAFFGQGTRLTVV.

The chain couples TRBV15 to TRBJ2-3; TRBD1 aligns across 7 bases. V dropped 1 base and J dropped 2; count of bases not matched to a gene: 3. This CDR3 region has 15 residues. Germline CDR1 LNHNV, CDR2 YYDKDF (reference sequence). CDR3 sequence: CATSRGDSLTDTQYF. The CDR3 nucleotides are TGTGCCACCAGCAGAGGGGACAGTCTCACAGATACGCAGTATTTT.

The chain employs TRBV27 and TRBJ2-5; TRBD2 matches at 8 bases. With 6 bases clipped from V and 4 bases from J, the junction kept 4 bases outside the gene matches. CDR1 is MNHEY and CDR2 is SMNVEV in the germline V gene (reference sequence). The CDR3 totals 13 residues. The CDR3 protein is CASSGGGLETQYF. Here the CDR3 DNA reads TGTGCCAGCAGCGGCGGGGGGTTAGAGACCCAGTACTTC.

The sample holds a few counts of this clone. V and J are TRBV6-6 and TRBJ1-3; a weak D match, TRBD1 (6 bases). V shed 6 bases and J shed 0 bases, with 9 bases lying between them. CDR1 MNHNY and CDR2 SVGAGI come from the germline V gene (reference sequence). The CDR3 is 14 residues long. The CDR3 region has the DNA TGTGCCAGCAGGGACAGATTCTCTGGAAACACCATATATTTT. The encoded protein is CASRDRFSGNTIYF.

The J gene is TRBJ1-5, the V gene TRBV28; 8 bases are shared with TRBD1. CDR1 and CDR2 from the germline V gene are MDHEN and SYDVKM. Unmatched junction bases numbered 9, after V lost 6 bases and J lost 8 bases. The CDR3 consists of 14 residues. CDR3 in amino acids: CASSRGQGAEPQHF. CDR3 nucleotides: TGTGCCAGCAGCCGAGGGCAGGGGGCAGAGCCCCAGCATTTT. Combining the CDR3 with reference TRBV28 and TRBJ1-5 gives the whole variable domain DVKVTQSSRYLVKRTGEKVFLECVQDMDHENMFWYRQDPGLGLRLIYFSYDVKMKEKGDIPEGYSVSREKKERFSLILESASTNQTSMYLCASSRGQGAEPQHFGDGTRLSIL.